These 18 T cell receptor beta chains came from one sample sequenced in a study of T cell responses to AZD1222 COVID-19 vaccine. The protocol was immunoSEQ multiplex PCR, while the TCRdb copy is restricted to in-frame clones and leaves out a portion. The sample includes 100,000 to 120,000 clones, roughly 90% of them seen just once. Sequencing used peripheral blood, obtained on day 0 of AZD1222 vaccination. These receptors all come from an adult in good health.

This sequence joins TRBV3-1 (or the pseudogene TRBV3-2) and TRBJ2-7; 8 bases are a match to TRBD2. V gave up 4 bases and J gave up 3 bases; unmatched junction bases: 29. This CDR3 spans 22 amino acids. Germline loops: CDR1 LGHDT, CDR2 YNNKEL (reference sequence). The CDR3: CASSPPGLRVLRRSGDHYEQYF. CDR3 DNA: TGTGCCAGCAGCCCGCCCGGTTTGAGGGTTCTAAGACGTAGCGGGGACCACTACGAGCAGTACTTC.

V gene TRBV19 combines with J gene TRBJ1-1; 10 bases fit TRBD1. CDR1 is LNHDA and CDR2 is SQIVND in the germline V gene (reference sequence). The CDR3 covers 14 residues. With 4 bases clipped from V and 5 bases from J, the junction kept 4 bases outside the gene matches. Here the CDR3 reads CASSNDRGRTEAFF. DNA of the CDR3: TGTGCCAGTAGTAACGACAGGGGGCGGACTGAAGCTTTCTTT. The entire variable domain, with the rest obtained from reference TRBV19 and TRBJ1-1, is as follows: DGGITQSPKYLFRKEGQNVTLSCEQNLNHDAMYWYRQDPGQGLRLIYYSQIVNDFQKGDIAEGYSVSREKKESFPLTVTSAQKNPTAFYLCASSNDRGRTEAFFGQGTRLTVV.

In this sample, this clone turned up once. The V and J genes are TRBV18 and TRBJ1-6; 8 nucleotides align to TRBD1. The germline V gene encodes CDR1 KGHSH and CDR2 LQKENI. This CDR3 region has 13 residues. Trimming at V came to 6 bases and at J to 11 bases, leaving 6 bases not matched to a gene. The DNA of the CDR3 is TGTGCCAGCTCGGAAGGACAGGGTCCACCCCTCCACTTT. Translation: CASSEGQGPPLHF. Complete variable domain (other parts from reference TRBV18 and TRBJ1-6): NAGVMQNPRHLVRRRGQEARLRCSPMKGHSHVYWYRQLPEEGLKFMVYLQKENIIDESGMPKERFSAEFPKEGPSILRIQQVVRGDSAAYFCASSEGQGPPLHFGNGTRLTVT.

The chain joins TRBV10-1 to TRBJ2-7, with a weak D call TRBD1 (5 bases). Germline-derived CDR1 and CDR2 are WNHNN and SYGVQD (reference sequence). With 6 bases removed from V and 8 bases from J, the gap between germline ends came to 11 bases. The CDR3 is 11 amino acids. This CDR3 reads CASRAQDQQYF. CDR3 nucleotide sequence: TGCGCCAGCAGGGCACAGGACCAGCAGTACTTC.

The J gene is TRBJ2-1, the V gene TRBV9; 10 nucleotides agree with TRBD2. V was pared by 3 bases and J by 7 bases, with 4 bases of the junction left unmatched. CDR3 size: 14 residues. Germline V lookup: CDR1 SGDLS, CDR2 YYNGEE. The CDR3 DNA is TGTGCCAGCAGCGCAGCGGGGGGGCCTAATGAGCAGTTCTTC. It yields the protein CASSAAGGPNEQFF.

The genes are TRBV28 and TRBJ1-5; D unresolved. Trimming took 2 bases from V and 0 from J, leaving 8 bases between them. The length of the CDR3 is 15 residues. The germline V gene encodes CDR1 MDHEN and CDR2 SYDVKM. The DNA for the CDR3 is TGTGCCAGCAGTTTAGCTCCCCTTAGCAATCAGCCCCAGCATTTT. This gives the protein CASSLAPLSNQPQHF. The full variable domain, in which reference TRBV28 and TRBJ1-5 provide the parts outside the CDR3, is DVKVTQSSRYLVKRTGEKVFLECVQDMDHENMFWYRQDPGLGLRLIYFSYDVKMKEKGDIPEGYSVSREKKERFSLILESASTNQTSMYLCASSLAPLSNQPQHFGDGTRLSIL.

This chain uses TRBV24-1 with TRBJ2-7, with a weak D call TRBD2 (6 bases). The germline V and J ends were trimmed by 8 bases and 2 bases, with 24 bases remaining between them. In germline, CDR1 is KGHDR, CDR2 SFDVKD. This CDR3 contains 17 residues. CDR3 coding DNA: TGTGCCACCAATTACCACCCACTGGAGGGGTGGGCCTACGAGCAGTACTTC. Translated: CATNYHPLEGWAYEQYF.

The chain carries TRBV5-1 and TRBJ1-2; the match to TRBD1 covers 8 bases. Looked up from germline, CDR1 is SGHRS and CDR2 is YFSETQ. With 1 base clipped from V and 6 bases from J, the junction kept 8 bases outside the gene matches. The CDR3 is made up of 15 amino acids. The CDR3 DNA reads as TGCGCCAGCAGCTTGACGTCGGGACAGGCGGATGGCTACACCTTC. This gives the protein CASSLTSGQADGYTF.

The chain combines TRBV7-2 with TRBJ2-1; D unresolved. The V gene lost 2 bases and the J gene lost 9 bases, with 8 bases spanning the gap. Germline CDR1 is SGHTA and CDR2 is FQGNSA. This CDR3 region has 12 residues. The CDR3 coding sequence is TGTGCCAGCAGCTTAAACCGCGGTGAGCAGTTCTTC. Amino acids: CASSLNRGEQFF.

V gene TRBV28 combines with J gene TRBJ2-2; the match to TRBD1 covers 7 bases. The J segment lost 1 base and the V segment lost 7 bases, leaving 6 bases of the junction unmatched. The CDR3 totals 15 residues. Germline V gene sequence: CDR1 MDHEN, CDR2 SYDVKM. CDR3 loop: CASTTRTGNTGELFF. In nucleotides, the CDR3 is TGTGCCAGCACTACCCGGACAGGGAACACCGGGGAGCTGTTTTTT.

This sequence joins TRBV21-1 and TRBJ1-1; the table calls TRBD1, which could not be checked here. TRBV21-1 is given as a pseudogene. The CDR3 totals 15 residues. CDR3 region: CASSKRTQGRTEAFF. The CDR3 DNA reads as TGTGCCAGCAGCAAGAGGACACAGGGGAGGACTGAAGCTTTCTTT.

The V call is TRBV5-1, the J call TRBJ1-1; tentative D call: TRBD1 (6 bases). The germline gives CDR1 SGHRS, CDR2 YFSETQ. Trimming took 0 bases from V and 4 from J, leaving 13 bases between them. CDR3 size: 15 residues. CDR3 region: CASSLGNRVGTEAFF. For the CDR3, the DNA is TGCGCCAGCAGCTTGGGGAACAGGGTTGGCACTGAAGCTTTCTTT.

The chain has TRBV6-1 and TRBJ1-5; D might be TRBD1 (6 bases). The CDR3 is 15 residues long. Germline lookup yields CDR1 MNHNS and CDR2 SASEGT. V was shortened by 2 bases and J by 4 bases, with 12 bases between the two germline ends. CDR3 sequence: CASSETGHINQPQHF. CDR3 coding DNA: TGTGCCAGCAGTGAAACGGGACACATAAATCAGCCCCAGCATTTT.

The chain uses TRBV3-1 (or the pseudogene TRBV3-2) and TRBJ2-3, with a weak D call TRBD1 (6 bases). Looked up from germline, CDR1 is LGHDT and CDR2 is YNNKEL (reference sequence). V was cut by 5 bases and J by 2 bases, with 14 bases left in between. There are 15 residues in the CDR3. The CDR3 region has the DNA TGTGCCAGCAGCGGAGTGAGGGACATCACAGATACGCAGTATTTT. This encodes CASSGVRDITDTQYF.

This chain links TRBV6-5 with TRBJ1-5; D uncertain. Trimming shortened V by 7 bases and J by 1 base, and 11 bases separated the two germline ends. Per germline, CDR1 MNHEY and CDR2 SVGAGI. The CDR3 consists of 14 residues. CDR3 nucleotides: TGTGCCAGCAAGAGGGATTGGAGCAATCAGCCCCAGCATTTT. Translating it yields CASKRDWSNQPQHF.

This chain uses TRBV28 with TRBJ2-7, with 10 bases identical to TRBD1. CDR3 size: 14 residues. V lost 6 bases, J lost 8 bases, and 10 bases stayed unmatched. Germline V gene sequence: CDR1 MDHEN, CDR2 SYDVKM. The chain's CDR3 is CASSQGQGPSQQYF. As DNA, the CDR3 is TGTGCCAGCAGCCAGGGACAGGGGCCTTCCCAGCAGTACTTC.

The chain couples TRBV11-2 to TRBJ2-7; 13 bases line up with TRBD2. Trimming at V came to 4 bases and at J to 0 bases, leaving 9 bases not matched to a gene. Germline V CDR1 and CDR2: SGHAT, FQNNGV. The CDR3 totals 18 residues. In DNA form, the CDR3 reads TGTGCCAGCAGCTCGGTGACTAGCGGGAGGTTCCTCTCCTACGAGCAGTACTTC. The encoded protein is CASSSVTSGRFLSYEQYF.

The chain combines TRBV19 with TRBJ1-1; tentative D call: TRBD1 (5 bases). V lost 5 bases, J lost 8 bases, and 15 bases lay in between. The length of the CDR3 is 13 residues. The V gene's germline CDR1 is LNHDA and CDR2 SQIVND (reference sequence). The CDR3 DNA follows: TGTGCCAGTAGTTGGGACTCTGGTGTGGAAGCTTTCTTT. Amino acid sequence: CASSWDSGVEAFF.